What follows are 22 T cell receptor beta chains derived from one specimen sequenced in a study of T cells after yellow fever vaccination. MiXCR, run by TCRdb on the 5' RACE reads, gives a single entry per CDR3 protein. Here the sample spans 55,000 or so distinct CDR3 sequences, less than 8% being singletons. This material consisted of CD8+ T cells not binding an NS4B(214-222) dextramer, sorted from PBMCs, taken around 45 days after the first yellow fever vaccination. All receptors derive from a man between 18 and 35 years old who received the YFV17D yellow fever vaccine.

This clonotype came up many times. The CDR3 spells CAWNPGLATGELFF. CDR3 sequence (DNA): TGTGCCTGGAACCCCGGGCTAGCGACCGGGGAGCTGTTTTTT. The rearrangement links TRBV30 to TRBJ2-2; TRBD2 is a possible D gene (6 bases). The V end was cut by 4 bases, the J end by 5 bases, with 14 bases between. The CDR3 consists of 14 residues. In germline, CDR1 is GTSNPN, CDR2 SVGIG (reference sequence). Using reference TRBV30 and TRBJ2-2 for the parts outside the CDR3, the full variable domain is SQTIHQWPATLVQPVGSPLSLECTVEGTSNPNLYWYRQAAGRGLQLLFYSVGIGQISSEVPQNLSASRPQDRQFILSSKKLLLSDSGFYLCAWNPGLATGELFFGEGSRLTVL.

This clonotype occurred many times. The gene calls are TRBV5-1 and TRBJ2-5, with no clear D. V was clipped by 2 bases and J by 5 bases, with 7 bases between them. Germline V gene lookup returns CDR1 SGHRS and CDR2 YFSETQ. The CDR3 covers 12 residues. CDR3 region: CASSLSVETQYF. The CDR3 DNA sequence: TGCGCCAGCAGCTTAAGCGTTGAGACCCAGTACTTC.

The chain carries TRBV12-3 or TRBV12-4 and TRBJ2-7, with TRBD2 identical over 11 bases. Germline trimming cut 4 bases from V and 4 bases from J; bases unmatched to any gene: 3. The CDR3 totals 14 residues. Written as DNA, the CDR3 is TGTGCCAGCAGTTGGGGGACTAGCGGATACGAGCAGTACTTC. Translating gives CASSWGTSGYEQYF.

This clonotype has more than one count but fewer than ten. CDR3 protein: CASSQVATGSPLHF. CDR3 nucleotide sequence: TGCGCCAGCAGCCAAGTAGCGACCGGGTCACCCCTCCACTTT. This chain joins TRBV4-1 and TRBJ1-6; D gene uncertain. With 1 base removed from V and 10 bases from J, the gap between germline ends came to 11 bases. The CDR3 contains 14 residues. Germline-derived CDR1 and CDR2 are MGHRA and YSYEKL.

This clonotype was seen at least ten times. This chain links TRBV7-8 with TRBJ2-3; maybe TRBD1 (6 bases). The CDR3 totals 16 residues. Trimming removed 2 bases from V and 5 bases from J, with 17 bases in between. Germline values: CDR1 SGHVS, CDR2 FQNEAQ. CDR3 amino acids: CASSLYLWDTGDTQYF. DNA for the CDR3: TGTGCCAGCAGCTTATATTTGTGGGACACGGGAGATACGCAGTATTTT.

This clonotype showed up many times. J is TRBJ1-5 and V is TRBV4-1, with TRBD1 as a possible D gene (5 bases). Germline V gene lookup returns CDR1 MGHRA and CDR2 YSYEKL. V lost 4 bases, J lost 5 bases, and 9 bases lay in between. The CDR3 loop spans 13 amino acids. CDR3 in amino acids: CASSPPQDQPQHF. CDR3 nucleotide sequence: TGCGCCAGCAGCCCTCCACAGGATCAGCCCCAGCATTTT.

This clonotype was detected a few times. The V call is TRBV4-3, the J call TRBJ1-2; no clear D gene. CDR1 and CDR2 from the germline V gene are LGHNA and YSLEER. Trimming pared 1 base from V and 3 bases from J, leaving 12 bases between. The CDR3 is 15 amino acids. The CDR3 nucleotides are TGCGCCAGCAGCCAAGCCCCGAGCGGGGACTATGGCTACACCTTC. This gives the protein CASSQAPSGDYGYTF.

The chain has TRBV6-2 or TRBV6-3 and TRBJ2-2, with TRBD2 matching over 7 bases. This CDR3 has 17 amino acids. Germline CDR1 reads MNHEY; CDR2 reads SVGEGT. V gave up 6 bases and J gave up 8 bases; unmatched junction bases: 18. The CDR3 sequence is CASSKRDPWTSKGELFF. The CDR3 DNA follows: TGTGCCAGCAGCAAAAGGGACCCCTGGACTAGTAAAGGGGAGCTGTTTTTT.

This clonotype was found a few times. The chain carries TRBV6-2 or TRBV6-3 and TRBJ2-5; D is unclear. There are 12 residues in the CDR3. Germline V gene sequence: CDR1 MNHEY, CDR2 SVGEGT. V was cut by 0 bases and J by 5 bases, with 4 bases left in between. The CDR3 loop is CASSYSWETQYF. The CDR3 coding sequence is TGTGCCAGCAGTTACTCTTGGGAGACCCAGTACTTC.

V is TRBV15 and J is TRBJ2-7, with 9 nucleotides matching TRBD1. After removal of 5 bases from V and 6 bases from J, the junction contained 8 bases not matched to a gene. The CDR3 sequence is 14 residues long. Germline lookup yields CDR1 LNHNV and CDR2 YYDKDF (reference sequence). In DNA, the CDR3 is TGTGCCACCAGCCCGGACAGGGGCGGTTCCGAGCAGTACTTC. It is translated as CATSPDRGGSEQYF.

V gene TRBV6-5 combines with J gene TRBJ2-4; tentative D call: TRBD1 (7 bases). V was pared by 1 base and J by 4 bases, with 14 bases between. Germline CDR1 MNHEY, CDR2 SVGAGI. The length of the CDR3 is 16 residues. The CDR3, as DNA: TGTGCCAGCAGTTACTTCTCGACAGGGACTAAAAACATTCAGTACTTC. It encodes CASSYFSTGTKNIQYF.

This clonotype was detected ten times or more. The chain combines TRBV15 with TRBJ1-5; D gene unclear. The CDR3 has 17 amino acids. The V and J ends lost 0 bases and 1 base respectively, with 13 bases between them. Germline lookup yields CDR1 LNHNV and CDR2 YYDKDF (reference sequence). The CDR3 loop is CATSRDWFEGSNQPQHF. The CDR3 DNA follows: TGTGCCACCAGCAGAGATTGGTTCGAGGGAAGCAATCAGCCCCAGCATTTT.

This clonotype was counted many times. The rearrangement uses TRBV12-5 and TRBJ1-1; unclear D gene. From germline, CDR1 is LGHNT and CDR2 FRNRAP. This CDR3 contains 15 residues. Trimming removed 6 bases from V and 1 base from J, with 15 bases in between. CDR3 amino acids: CASGPGKDANTEAFF. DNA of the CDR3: TGTGCTAGTGGCCCCGGGAAGGACGCGAACACTGAAGCTTTCTTT.

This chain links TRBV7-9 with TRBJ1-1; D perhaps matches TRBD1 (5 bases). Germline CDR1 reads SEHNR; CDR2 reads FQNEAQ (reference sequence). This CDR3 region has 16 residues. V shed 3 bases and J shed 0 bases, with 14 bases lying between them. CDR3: CASSFFVDSLNTEAFF. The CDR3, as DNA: TGTGCCAGCAGCTTTTTCGTAGACAGCCTGAACACTGAAGCTTTCTTT.

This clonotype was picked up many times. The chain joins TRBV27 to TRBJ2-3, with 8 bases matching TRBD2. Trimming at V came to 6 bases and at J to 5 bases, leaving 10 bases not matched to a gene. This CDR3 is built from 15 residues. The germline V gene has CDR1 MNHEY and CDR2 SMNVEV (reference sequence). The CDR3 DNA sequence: TGTGCCAGCAGGCCGATCGGGGGGGCAAAAGATACGCAGTATTTT. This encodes CASRPIGGAKDTQYF.

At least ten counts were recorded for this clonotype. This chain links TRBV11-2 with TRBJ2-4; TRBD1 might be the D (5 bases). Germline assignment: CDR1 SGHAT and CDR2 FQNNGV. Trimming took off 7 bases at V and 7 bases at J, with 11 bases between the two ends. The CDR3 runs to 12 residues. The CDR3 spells CASNHPGNIQYF. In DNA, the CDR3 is TGTGCCAGCAACCACCCAGGGAACATTCAGTACTTC. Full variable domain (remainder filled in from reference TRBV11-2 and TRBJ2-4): EAGVAQSPRYKIIEKRQSVAFWCNPISGHATLYWYQQILGQGPKLLIQFQNNGVVDDSQLPKDRFSAERLKGVDSTLKIQPAKLEDSAVYLCASNHPGNIQYFGAGTRLSVL.

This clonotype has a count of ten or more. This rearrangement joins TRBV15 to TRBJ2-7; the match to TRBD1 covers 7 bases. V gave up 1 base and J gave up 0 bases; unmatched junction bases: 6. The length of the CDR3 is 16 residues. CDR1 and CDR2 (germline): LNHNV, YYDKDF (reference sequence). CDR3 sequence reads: CATSRVQTGSSYEQYV. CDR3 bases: TGTGCCACCAGCAGAGTACAGACAGGGAGCTCCTACGAGCAGTACGTC.

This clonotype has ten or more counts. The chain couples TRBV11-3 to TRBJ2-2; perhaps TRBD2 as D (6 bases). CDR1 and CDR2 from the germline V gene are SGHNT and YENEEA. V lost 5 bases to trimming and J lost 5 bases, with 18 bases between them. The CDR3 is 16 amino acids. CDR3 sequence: CASSAHPSLATGELFF. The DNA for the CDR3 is TGTGCCAGCAGCGCACACCCCTCCCTAGCGACCGGGGAGCTGTTTTTT.

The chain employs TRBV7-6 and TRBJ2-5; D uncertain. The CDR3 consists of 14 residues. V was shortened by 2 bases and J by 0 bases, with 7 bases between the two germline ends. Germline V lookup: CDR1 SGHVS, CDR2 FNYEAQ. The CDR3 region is CASSLTVNQETQYF. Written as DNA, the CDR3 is TGTGCCAGCAGCTTAACAGTGAACCAAGAGACCCAGTACTTC.

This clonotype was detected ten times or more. The CDR3 spells CASSYSRGFTEAFF. For the CDR3, the DNA is TGTGCCAGCAGTTACTCCAGGGGGTTCACTGAAGCTTTCTTT. The chain links TRBV6-5 to TRBJ1-1; 7 bases agree with TRBD1. The germline gives CDR1 MNHEY, CDR2 SVGAGI. J was trimmed by 4 bases and V by 0 bases; bases with no gene match: 2. The CDR3 consists of 14 residues.

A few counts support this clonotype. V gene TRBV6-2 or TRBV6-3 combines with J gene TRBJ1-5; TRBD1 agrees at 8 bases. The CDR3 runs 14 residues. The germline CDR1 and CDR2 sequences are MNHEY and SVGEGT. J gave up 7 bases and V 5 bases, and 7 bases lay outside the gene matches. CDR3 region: CASSTTGDSQPQHF. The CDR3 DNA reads TGTGCCAGCAGTACGACAGGGGATAGCCAGCCCCAGCATTTT.

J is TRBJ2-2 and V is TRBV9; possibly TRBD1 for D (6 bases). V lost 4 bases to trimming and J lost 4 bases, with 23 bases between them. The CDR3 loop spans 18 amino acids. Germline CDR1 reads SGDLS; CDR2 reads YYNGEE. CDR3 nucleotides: TGTGCCAGCAGCCCAATTGAGGGGGTGTTGGTTAGCACCGGGGAGCTGTTTTTT. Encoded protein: CASSPIEGVLVSTGELFF.